Listed here are 22 T cell receptor beta chains from one sample, sequenced in a study of OX40 agonist ivuxolimab in advanced cancers. Repertoires were generated with immunoSEQ multiplex PCR, while TCRdb's copy carries only in-frame clones and drops some. The table has about 55,000 clones, approximately 83% seen once. The input for sequencing was CD4+ or CD8+ T cells sorted from blood, taken in a trial of the OX40 agonist ivuxolimab. These receptors all stem from an adult with an advanced solid tumor such as melanoma, head and neck, liver or kidney cancer.

The chain is built from TRBV28 and TRBJ1-3; 7 bases are shared with TRBD1. Germline V gene data show CDR1 as MDHEN and CDR2 as SYDVKM. Trimming took 5 bases from V and 1 from J; bases not matched to a gene: 14. This CDR3 spans 18 amino acids. For the CDR3, the DNA is TGTGCCAGCAGTAACCTAAAAGGGGAGACAGGGTCTGGAAACACCATATATTTT. It specifies CASSNLKGETGSGNTIYF.

This sequence joins TRBV5-1 and TRBJ2-7; D call uncertain. CDR1 and CDR2 (germline): SGHRS, YFSETQ. V was pared by 0 bases and J by 1 base, with 8 bases between. The length of the CDR3 is 14 residues. In DNA, the CDR3 is TGCGCCAGCAGCTTGGTGTCTGAATCCTACGAGCAGTACTTC. Translating it yields CASSLVSESYEQYF.

The chain links TRBV4-1 to TRBJ2-1, with TRBD2 matching 13 bases. The CDR3 runs 15 residues. CDR1 MGHRA and CDR2 YSYEKL come from the germline V gene. J gave up 5 bases and V 4 bases, and 2 bases lay outside the gene matches. The CDR3 is CASSRGLAGDNEQFF. CDR3 coding DNA: TGCGCCAGCAGCCGCGGACTAGCGGGAGACAATGAGCAGTTCTTC.

The J gene is TRBJ1-1, the V gene TRBV2, with 11 bases matching TRBD1. Germline loops: CDR1 SNHLY, CDR2 FYNNEI. With V trimmed by 4 bases and J by 11 bases, 9 bases remained unmatched. This CDR3 comprises 14 residues. CDR3 in amino acids: CASSAGQGAMRAFF. In DNA form, the CDR3 reads TGTGCCAGCAGTGCAGGACAGGGGGCCATGAGGGCTTTCTTT.

This chain uses TRBV7-3 with TRBJ2-3, with TRBD2 identical over 7 bases. CDR1 is SGHTA, CDR2 FQGTGA, per germline. The junction had 10 bases not matched to a gene; V was cut back by 2 bases and J by 2 bases. CDR3 length equals 17 residues. CDR3 in amino acids: CASSLGGVTSTTDTQYF. DNA of the CDR3: TGTGCCAGCAGCTTAGGGGGGGTGACTTCAACCACAGATACGCAGTATTTT.

This chain joins TRBV6-7 and TRBJ1-1; D uncertain. TRBV6-7 is identified as an open reading frame with a role that is uncertain. The CDR3 loop spans 13 amino acids. With 2 bases removed from V and 4 bases from J, the gap between germline ends came to 8 bases. CDR3 nucleotide sequence: TGTGCCAGCAGTTACCTTAAAGGCACTGAAGCTTTCTTT. Its protein product is CASSYLKGTEAFF.

J is TRBJ1-1 and V is TRBV19, with 10 bases fitting TRBD1. Germline CDR1 and CDR2: LNHDA and SQIVND (reference sequence). J gave up 6 bases and V 6 bases, and 7 bases lay outside the gene matches. The CDR3 is 14 amino acids. In DNA form, the CDR3 reads TGTGCCAGTAGCTTACCCGACAGGGGGCCTGAAGCTTTCTTT. This translates into CASSLPDRGPEAFF.

The chain joins TRBV11-2 to TRBJ2-3; 10 nucleotides align to TRBD2. The J segment lost 2 bases and the V segment lost 4 bases, leaving 9 bases of the junction unmatched. Per germline, CDR1 SGHAT and CDR2 FQNNGV. The CDR3 totals 17 residues. For the CDR3, the DNA is TGTGCCAGCAGCTCCCTCGGGACTAGCGCGAACACAGATACGCAGTATTTT. Its translation: CASSSLGTSANTDTQYF.

This chain joins TRBV6-5 and TRBJ1-1; perhaps TRBD1 as D (6 bases). Per the germline V gene, CDR1 is MNHEY and CDR2 is SVGAGI. There are 15 residues in the CDR3. V was pared by 0 bases and J by 1 base, with 9 bases between. The CDR3 region is CASSYSGHKNTEAFF. CDR3 coding DNA: TGTGCCAGCAGTTACTCGGGACACAAGAACACTGAAGCTTTCTTT.

This clone was counted a single time. The chain is built from TRBV6-5 and TRBJ2-7; TRBD1 matches at 7 bases. Germline V CDR1 and CDR2: MNHEY, SVGAGI. After removal of 5 bases from V and 2 bases from J, the junction contained 9 bases not matched to a gene. The length of the CDR3 is 15 residues. The CDR3 sequence: CASSNPGQPPYEQYF. The CDR3 DNA follows: TGTGCCAGCAGTAATCCGGGACAGCCACCCTACGAGCAGTACTTC.

This chain links TRBV6-5 with TRBJ2-1; no clear D. Trimming pared 6 bases from V and 7 bases from J, leaving 16 bases between. The V gene's germline CDR1 is MNHEY and CDR2 SVGAGI. This CDR3 region has 14 residues. The CDR3 is CASSPSGRQNEQFF. CDR3 bases: TGTGCCAGCAGCCCCTCGGGTAGGCAGAATGAGCAGTTCTTC.

The rearrangement uses TRBV18 and TRBJ1-5; D is unresolved. Germline loops: CDR1 KGHSH, CDR2 LQKENI. The CDR3 extends over 14 amino acids. With 3 bases removed from V and 5 bases from J, the gap between germline ends came to 11 bases. The CDR3 bases are TGTGCCAGCTCACCCGTCTCGGGTTATCAGCCCCAGCATTTT. Protein product: CASSPVSGYQPQHF.

This clone is a singleton in its sample. The rearrangement joins TRBV5-4 to TRBJ2-2; 8 bases match TRBD2. Germline CDR1 reads SGHNT; CDR2 reads YYREEE (reference sequence). V was pared by 0 bases and J by 0 bases, with 7 bases of the junction left unmatched. The CDR3 has 18 residues. The CDR3 loop is CASSLGLAGRANTGELFF. In nucleotides, the CDR3 is TGTGCCAGCAGCTTGGGTCTAGCGGGCCGGGCGAACACCGGGGAGCTGTTTTTT.

The chain recombines TRBV6-1 with TRBJ1-3; no reliable D call. V gave up 4 bases and J gave up 4 bases, with 14 bases separating them. Germline V gene data show CDR1 as MNHNS and CDR2 as SASEGT. The CDR3 runs to 15 residues. The CDR3 DNA follows: TGTGCCAGCAGTGCCGGGCCCCTGAGGGGAAACACCATATATTTT. Translation: CASSAGPLRGNTIYF.

The J gene is TRBJ2-1, the V gene TRBV9; D ambiguous. The CDR3 spans 14 residues. Trimming shortened V by 0 bases and J by 4 bases, and 8 bases separated the two germline ends. Germline loops: CDR1 SGDLS, CDR2 YYNGEE. The CDR3 spells CASSVGSGYNEQFF. Here the CDR3 DNA reads TGTGCCAGCAGCGTAGGCTCCGGATACAATGAGCAGTTCTTC.

This chain connects TRBV6-6 to TRBJ2-5; 7 bases agree with TRBD1. Near its end, the DNA agrees better with TRBJ2-7, so the J call may be wrong. CDR3 length: 14 amino acids. Germline CDR1 and CDR2: MNHNY and SVGAGI (reference sequence). The chain's CDR3 is CASRNPGQAYEQYF. Written as DNA, the CDR3 is TGTGCCAGCAGGAACCCAGGACAGGCCTACGAGCAGTACTTC.

As DNA, the CDR3 is TGTGCCAGCACCGACCCCTTGTTTACCAGCTCCTACAATGAGCAGTTCTTC. It translates to CASTDPLFTSSYNEQFF. J is TRBJ2-1 and V is TRBV2; no clear D. The V gene's germline CDR1 is SNHLY and CDR2 FYNNEI. The CDR3 loop spans 17 amino acids. The germline V and J ends were trimmed by 7 bases and 0 bases, with 19 bases remaining between them.

This sequence joins TRBV2 and TRBJ2-1; D is unclear. From germline, CDR1 is SNHLY and CDR2 FYNNEI. Trimming pared 4 bases from V and 6 bases from J, leaving 7 bases between. This CDR3 has 12 residues. CDR3: CASSGRSNEQFF. The CDR3 coding sequence is TGTGCCAGCAGTGGAAGGTCCAATGAGCAGTTCTTC.

For the CDR3, the DNA is TGTGCCAGCAGTGACCACCGGGACAGGGCTGGCTACACCTTC. It is translated as CASSDHRDRAGYTF. The chain couples TRBV6-6 to TRBJ1-2; 9 nucleotides align to TRBD1. V dropped 5 bases and J dropped 7; count of bases not matched to a gene: 8. This CDR3 spans 14 amino acids. Germline V gives CDR1 MNHNY, CDR2 SVGAGI (reference sequence).

This clone was observed once. The gene calls are TRBV6-5 and TRBJ1-2, with 7 bases that match TRBD1. Losses at the gene ends were 4 bases for V and 8 bases for J; bases not matched to a gene: 7. This CDR3 contains 13 residues. Germline V lookup: CDR1 MNHEY, CDR2 SVGAGI. The CDR3 DNA sequence: TGTGCCAGCAGTTTGGAAGGGGGCTACGGCTACACCTTC. Residues: CASSLEGGYGYTF.

The chain uses TRBV2 and TRBJ2-5, with D hard to call. Germline V lookup: CDR1 SNHLY, CDR2 FYNNEI. V was shortened by 1 base and J by 3 bases, with 0 bases between the two germline ends. The CDR3 has 11 residues. This CDR3 reads CASSEEETQYF. The CDR3 DNA reads as TGTGCCAGCAGTGAAGAAGAGACCCAGTACTTC. The full variable domain, rest sourced from reference TRBV2 and TRBJ2-5, is EPEVTQTPSHQVTQMGQEVILRCVPISNHLYFYWYRQILGQKVEFLVSFYNNEISEKSEIFDDQFSVERPDGSNFTLKIRSTKLEDSAMYFCASSEEETQYFGPGTRLLVL.

The rearrangement joins TRBV5-1 to TRBJ2-3; TRBD2 matches at 8 bases. The germline gives CDR1 SGHRS, CDR2 YFSETQ. V lost 0 bases to trimming and J lost 3 bases; unmatched junction nucleotides: 6. This CDR3 is built from 16 residues. The CDR3 sequence is CASSLGSGGRTDTQYF. CDR3 in DNA: TGCGCCAGCAGCTTGGGATCGGGAGGGAGGACAGATACGCAGTATTTT. Filled out from reference TRBV5-1 and TRBJ2-3, the complete variable domain reads KAGVTQTPRYLIKTRGQQVTLSCSPISGHRSVSWYQQTPGQGLQFLFEYFSETQRNKGNFPGRFSGRQFSNSRSEMNVSTLELGDSALYLCASSLGSGGRTDTQYFGPGTRLTVL.